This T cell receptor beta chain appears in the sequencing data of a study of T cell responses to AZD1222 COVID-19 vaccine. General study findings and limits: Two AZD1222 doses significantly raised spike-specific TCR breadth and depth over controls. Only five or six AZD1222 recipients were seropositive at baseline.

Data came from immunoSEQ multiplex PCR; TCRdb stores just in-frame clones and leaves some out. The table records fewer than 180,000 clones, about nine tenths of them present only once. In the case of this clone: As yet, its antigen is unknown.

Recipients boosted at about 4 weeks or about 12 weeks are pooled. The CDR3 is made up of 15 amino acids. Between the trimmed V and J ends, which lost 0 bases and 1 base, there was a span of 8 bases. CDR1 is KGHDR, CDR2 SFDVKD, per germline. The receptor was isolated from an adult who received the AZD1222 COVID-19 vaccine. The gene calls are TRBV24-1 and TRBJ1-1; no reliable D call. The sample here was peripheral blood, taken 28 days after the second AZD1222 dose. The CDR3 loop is CATSDLEQRNTEAFF. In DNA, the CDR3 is TGTGCCACCAGTGATTTGGAGCAGCGGAACACTGAAGCTTTCTTT.